This T cell receptor beta chain was found in a study of T-cell reconstitution after alpha-beta-depleted transplantation in children listed by TCRdb under 2016. With regard to the full study: Using TCR repertoire profiling, the study followed T-cell immune reconstitution in a quantitative way in children after TCRalphabeta/CD19-depleted allogeneic hematopoietic cell transplantation.

This clonotype was counted at least ten times. Its antigen specificity is not known. Per-base quality was not reported, and no clone a single base away is much larger than it. CDR1 and CDR2, per the germline V gene, are SQVTM and ANQGSEA. Measured from the cysteine to the phenylalanine, the CDR3 is 13 residues long. Only CDR3 DNA remains: 39 bases, in frame from the first base. V lost 6 bases and J lost 2 bases, and the count of bases not matched to a germline gene is 6. Libraries were made using PCR. Data came from an Illumina HiSeq 2500. TCR library preparation used molecular barcoding, with unique molecular identifiers applied to normalize quantification of the TCRbeta repertoire. TCRdb handled the public reads itself, with Q25 trimming in fastp and clone calling in MiXCR, and kept productive beta chains. Identical CDR3 proteins give one entry, which carries the most common genes and DNA. Counted in this sample were 490,000 or so distinct CDR3 sequences; roughly an eighth of them appeared once. Of the sample, about 5.6% is held by the ten largest clones.

This sequence was found in a human donor who donated a stem cell graft to a child with combined immunodeficiency. Source: PBMCs from the stem cell graft donor, taken from the stem cell graft. The rearrangement joined TRBV29-1 to TRBJ1-1, with 7 central nucleotides matching TRBD1. Read as DNA, the sequence is TGCAGCGTGTCAGGGGGGCGCAACACTGAAGCTTTCTTT. Its translation is CSVSGGRNTEAFF.